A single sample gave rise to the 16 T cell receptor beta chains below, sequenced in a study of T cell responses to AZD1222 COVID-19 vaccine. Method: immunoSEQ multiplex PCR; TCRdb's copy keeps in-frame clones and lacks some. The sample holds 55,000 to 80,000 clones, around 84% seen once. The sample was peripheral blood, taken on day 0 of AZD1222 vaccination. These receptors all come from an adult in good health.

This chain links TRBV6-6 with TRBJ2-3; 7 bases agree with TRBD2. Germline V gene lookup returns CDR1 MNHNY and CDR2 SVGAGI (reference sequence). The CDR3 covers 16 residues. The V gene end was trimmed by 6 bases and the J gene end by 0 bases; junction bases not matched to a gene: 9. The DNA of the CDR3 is TGTGCCAGCAGCCAACGGCGGGGGACTAGCACAGATACGCAGTATTTT. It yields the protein CASSQRRGTSTDTQYF.

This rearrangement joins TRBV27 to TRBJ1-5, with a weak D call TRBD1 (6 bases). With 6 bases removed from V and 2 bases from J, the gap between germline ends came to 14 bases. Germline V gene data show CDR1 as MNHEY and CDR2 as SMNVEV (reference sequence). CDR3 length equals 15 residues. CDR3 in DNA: TGTGCCAGCAGGATACAGGGAACGGGCAATCAGCCCCAGCATTTT. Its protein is CASRIQGTGNQPQHF.

As DNA, the CDR3 is TGTGCCAGTAGGGGTAGTAACAATCAGCCCCAGCATTTT. Amino acids: CASRGSNNQPQHF. The chain couples TRBV19 to TRBJ1-5; D unclear. The CDR3 is 13 residues long. The V end lost 6 bases, the J end lost 3 bases, and 9 bases lay between the germline ends. Germline lookup yields CDR1 LNHDA and CDR2 SQIVND (reference sequence).

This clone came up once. CDR3 sequence (DNA): TGTGCCAGCAGTCTCACCTACTCCGAGACCCAGTACTTC. It translates to CASSLTYSETQYF. The chain carries TRBV6-5 and TRBJ2-5; no definite D call. The CDR3 contains 13 residues. V was cut by 5 bases and J by 5 bases, with 12 bases left in between. Per the germline V gene, CDR1 is MNHEY and CDR2 is SVGAGI.

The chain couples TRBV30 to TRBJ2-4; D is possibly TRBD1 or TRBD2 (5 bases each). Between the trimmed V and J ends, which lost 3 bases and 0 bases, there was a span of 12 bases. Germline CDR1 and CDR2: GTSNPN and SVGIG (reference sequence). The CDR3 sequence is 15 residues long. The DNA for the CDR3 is TGTGCCTGGAGCCCCAATGGGGGAGCCAAAAACATTCAGTACTTC. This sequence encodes CAWSPNGGAKNIQYF. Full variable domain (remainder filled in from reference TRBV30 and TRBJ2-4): SQTIHQWPATLVQPVGSPLSLECTVEGTSNPNLYWYRQAAGRGLQLLFYSVGIGQISSEVPQNLSASRPQDRQFILSSKKLLLSDSGFYLCAWSPNGGAKNIQYFGAGTRLSVL.

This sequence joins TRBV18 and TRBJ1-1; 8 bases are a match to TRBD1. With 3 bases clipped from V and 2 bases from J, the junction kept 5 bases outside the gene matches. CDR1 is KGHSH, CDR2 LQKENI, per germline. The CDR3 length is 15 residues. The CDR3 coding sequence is TGTGCCAGCTCACCCCAGGGGGCAGCCAACACTGAAGCTTTCTTT. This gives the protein CASSPQGAANTEAFF.

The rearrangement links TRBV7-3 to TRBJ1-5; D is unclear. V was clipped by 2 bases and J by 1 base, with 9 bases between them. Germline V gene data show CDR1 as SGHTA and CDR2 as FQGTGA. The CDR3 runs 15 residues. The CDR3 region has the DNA TGTGCCAGCAGCTTATCGGCAGGCAGCAATCAGCCCCAGCATTTT. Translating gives CASSLSAGSNQPQHF. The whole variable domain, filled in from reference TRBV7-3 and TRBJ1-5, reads GAGVSQTPSNKVTEKGKYVELRCDPISGHTALYWYRQSLGQGPEFLIYFQGTGAADDSGLPNDRFFAVRPEGSVSTLKIQRTERGDSAVYLCASSLSAGSNQPQHFGDGTRLSIL.

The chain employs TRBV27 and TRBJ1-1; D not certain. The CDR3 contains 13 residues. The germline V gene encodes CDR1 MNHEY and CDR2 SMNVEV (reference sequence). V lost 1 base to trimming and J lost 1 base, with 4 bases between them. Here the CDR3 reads CASSLWGNTEAFF. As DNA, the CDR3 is TGTGCCAGCAGTTTATGGGGGAACACTGAAGCTTTCTTT.

The CDR3: CATSSSTNEKLFF. The DNA of the CDR3 is TGTGCCACCAGCAGCTCAACTAATGAAAAACTGTTTTTT. This rearrangement joins TRBV15 to TRBJ1-4; D is unresolved. Looked up from germline, CDR1 is LNHNV and CDR2 is YYDKDF (reference sequence). Trimming cost V 3 bases and J 0 bases, with 2 bases left between them. The CDR3 is made up of 13 amino acids.

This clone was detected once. CDR3 sequence: CAWSGGPPYGYTF. The CDR3 DNA sequence: TGTGCCTGGAGTGGTGGACCCCCCTATGGCTACACCTTC. The rearrangement uses TRBV30 and TRBJ1-2; D unresolved. Germline V gives CDR1 GTSNPN, CDR2 SVGIG (reference sequence). This CDR3 has 13 residues. V was cut by 1 base and J by 4 bases, with 10 bases left in between.

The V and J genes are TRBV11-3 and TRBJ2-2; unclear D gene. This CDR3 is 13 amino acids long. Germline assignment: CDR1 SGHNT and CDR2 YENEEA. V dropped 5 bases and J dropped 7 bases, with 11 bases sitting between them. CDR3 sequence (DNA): TGTGCCAGCAGCCCATACACAAACGGGGAGCTGTTTTTT. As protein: CASSPYTNGELFF. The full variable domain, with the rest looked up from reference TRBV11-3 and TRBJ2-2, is EAGVVQSPRYKIIEKKQPVAFWCNPISGHNTLYWYLQNLGQGPELLIRYENEEAVDDSQLPKDRFSAERLKGVDSTLKIQPAELGDSAVYLCASSPYTNGELFFGEGSRLTVL.

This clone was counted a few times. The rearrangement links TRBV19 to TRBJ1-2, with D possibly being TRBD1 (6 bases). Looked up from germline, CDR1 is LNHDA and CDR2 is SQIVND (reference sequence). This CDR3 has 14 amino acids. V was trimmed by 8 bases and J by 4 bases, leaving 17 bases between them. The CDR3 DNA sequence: TGTGCCAGTGGTGACAGGAGGTGGGGCTATGGCTACACCTTC. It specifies CASGDRRWGYGYTF.

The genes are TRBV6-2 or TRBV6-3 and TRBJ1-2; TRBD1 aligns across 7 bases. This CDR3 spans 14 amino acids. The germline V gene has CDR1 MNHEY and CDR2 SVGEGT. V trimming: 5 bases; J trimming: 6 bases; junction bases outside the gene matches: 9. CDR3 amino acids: CASSDADRVNGYTF. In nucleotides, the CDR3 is TGTGCCAGCAGTGACGCAGACAGGGTGAATGGCTACACCTTC.

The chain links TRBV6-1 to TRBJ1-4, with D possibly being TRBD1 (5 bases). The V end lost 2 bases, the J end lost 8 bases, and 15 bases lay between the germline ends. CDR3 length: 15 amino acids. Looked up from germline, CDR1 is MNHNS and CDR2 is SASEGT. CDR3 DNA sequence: TGTGCCAGCAGTGAAAGAACACATGGACAAGAAAAACTGTTTTTT. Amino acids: CASSERTHGQEKLFF.

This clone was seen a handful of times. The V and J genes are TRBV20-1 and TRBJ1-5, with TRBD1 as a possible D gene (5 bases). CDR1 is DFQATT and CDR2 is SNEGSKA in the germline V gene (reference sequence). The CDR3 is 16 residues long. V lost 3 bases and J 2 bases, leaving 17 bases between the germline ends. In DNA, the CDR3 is TGCAGTGCTAGTATCAGGGTCGGATTTGGCAATCAGCCCCAGCATTTT. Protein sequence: CSASIRVGFGNQPQHF.

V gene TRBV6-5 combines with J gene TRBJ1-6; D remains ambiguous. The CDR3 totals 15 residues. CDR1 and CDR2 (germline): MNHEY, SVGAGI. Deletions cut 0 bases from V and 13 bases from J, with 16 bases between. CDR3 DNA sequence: TGTGCCAGCAGTTACTCAGGGCCTAATTCGATTCCCCTCCACTTT. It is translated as CASSYSGPNSIPLHF.